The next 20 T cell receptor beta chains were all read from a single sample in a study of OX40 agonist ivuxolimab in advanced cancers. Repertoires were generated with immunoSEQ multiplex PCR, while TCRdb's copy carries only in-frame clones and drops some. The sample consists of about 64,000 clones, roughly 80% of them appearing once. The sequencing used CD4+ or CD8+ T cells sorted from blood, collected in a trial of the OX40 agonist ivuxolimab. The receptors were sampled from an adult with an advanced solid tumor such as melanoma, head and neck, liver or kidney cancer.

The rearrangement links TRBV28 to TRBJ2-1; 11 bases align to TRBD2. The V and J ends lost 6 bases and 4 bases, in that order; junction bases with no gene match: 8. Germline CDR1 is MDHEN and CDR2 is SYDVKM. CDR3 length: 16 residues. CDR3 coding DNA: TGTGCCAGCAGCCGTACTAGCGGGAGAGATTACAATGAGCAGTTCTTC. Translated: CASSRTSGRDYNEQFF.

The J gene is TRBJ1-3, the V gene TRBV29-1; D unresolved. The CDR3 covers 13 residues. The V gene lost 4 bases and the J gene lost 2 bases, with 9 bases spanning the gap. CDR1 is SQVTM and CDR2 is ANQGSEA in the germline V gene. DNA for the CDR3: TGCAGCGTTGCCGCGACTGCTGGAAACACCATATATTTT. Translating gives CSVAATAGNTIYF. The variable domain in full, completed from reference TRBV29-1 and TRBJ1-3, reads SAVISQKPSRDICQRGTSLTIQCQVDSQVTMMFWYRQQPGQSLTLIATANQGSEATYESGFVIDKFPISRPNLTFSTLTVSNMSPEDSSIYLCSVAATAGNTIYFGEGSWLTVV.

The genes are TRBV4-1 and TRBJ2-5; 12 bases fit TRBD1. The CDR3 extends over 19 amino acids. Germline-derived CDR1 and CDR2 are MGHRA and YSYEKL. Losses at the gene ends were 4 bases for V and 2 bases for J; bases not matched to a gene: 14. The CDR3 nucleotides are TGCGCCAGCAGCCTATTAGGGACAGGGGGCTTCGCCGATCAAGAGACCCAGTACTTC. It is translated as CASSLLGTGGFADQETQYF.

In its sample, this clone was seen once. The CDR3 sequence is CASSLSGQSTNEKLFF. The CDR3 DNA reads TGCGCCAGCAGCTTGAGTGGACAGTCAACTAATGAAAAACTGTTTTTT. The chain links TRBV5-1 to TRBJ1-4; a weak D match, TRBD1 (6 bases). Germline V CDR1 and CDR2: SGHRS, YFSETQ. CDR3 size: 16 residues. The V end lost 1 base, the J end lost 0 bases, and 10 bases lay between the germline ends.

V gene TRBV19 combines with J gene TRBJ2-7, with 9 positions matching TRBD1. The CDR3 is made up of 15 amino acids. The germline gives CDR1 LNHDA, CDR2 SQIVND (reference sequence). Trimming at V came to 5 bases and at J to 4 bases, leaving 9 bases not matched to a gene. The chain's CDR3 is CASSFGTGSWYEQYF. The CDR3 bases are TGTGCCAGTAGTTTTGGGACAGGGTCGTGGTACGAGCAGTACTTC.

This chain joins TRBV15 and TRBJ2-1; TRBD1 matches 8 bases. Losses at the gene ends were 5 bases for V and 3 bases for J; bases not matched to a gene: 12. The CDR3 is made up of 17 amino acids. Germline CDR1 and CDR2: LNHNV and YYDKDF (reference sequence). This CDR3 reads CATSSFGRGQVYNEQFF. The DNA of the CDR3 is TGTGCCACCAGCTCCTTTGGGCGGGGACAGGTCTACAATGAGCAGTTCTTC.

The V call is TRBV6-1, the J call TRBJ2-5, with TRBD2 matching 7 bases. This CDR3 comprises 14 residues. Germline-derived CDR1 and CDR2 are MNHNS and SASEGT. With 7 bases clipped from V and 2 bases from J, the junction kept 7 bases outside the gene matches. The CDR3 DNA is TGTGCCAGCACCGGAGCGGGGTCGCAAGAGACCCAGTACTTC. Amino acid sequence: CASTGAGSQETQYF.

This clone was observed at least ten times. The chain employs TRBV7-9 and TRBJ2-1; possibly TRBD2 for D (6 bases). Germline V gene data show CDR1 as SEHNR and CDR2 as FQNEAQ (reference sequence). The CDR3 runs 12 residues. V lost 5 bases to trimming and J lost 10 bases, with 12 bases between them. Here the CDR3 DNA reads TGTGCCAGCAGCACGGACTATCGCGAGCAGTTCTTC. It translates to CASSTDYREQFF. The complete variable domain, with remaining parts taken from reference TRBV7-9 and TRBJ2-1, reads DTGVSQNPRHKITKRGQNVTFRCDPISEHNRLYWYRQTLGQGPEFLTYFQNEAQLEKSRLLSDRFSAERPKGSFSTLEIQRTEQGDSAMYLCASSTDYREQFFGPGTRLTVL.

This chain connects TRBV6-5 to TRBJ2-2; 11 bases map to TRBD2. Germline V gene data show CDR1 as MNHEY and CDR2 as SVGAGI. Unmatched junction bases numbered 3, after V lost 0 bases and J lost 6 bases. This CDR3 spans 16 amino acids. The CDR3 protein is CASSYSSGGVAGELFF. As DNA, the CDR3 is TGTGCCAGCAGTTACTCTAGCGGGGGGGTGGCCGGGGAGCTGTTTTTT.

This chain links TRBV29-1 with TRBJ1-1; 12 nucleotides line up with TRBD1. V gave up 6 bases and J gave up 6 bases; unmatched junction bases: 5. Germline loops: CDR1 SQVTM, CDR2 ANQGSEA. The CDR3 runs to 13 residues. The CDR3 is CSVRGQGAAEAFF. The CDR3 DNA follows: TGCAGCGTGAGGGGACAGGGGGCGGCTGAAGCTTTCTTT.

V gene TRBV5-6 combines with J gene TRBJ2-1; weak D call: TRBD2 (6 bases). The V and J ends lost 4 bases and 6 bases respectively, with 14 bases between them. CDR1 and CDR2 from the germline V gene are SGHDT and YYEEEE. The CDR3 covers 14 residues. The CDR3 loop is CASSTPVGSNEQFF. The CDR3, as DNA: TGTGCCAGCAGCACACCGGTCGGGAGCAATGAGCAGTTCTTC.

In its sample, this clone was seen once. The CDR3 DNA is TGTGCCAGCAGCTTAACCGGGACCGACTCTGGAAACACCATATATTTT. Its protein is CASSLTGTDSGNTIYF. The chain employs TRBV5-8 and TRBJ1-3, with D maybe TRBD1 (5 bases). V lost 2 bases and J 0 bases, leaving 12 bases between the germline ends. Germline V gene lookup returns CDR1 SGHTS and CDR2 YDEGEE. The CDR3 sequence is 16 residues long.

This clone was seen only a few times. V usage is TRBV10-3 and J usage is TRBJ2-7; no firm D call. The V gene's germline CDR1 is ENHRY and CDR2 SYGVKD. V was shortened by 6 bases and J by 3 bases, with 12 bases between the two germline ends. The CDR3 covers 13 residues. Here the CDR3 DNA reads TGTGCCATCAGCCGCACAAGTTTCTACGAGCAGTACTTC. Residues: CAISRTSFYEQYF.

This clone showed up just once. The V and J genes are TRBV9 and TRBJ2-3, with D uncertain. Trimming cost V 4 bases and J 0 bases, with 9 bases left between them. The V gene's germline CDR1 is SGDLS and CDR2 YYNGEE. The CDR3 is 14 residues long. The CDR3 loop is CASSQALSTDTQYF. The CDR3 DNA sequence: TGTGCCAGCAGCCAGGCGCTTAGCACAGATACGCAGTATTTT.

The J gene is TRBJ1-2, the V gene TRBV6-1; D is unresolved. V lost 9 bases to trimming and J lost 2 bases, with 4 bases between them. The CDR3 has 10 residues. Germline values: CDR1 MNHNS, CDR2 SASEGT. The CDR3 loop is CASLNYGYTF. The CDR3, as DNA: TGTGCCAGTTTAAACTATGGCTACACCTTC.

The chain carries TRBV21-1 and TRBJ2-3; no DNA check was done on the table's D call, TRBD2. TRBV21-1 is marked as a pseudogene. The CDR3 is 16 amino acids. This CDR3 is CASSKGRGGPRWAQYF. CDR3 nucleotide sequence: TGTGCCAGCAGCAAAGGAAGGGGAGGGCCCCGTTGGGCGCAGTATTTT.

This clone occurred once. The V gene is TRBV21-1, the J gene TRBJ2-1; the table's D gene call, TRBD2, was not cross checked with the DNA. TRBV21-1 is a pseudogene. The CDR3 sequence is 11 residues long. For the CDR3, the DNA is TGTGCCAGCCCTAGAAGGAATGAGCAGTTCTTC. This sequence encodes CASPRRNEQFF.

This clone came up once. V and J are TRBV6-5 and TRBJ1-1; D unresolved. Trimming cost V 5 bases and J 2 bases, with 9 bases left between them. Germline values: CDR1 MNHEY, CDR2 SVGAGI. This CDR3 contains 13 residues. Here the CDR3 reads CASSVTENTEAFF. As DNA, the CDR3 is TGTGCCAGCAGTGTTACAGAAAACACTGAAGCTTTCTTT.

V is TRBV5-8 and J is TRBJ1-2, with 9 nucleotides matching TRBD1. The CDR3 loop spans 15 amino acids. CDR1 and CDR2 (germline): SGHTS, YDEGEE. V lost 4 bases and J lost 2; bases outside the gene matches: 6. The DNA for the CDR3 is TGTGCCAGCAGCCAAACAGGGGGCACCAACTATGGCTACACCTTC. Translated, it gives CASSQTGGTNYGYTF.

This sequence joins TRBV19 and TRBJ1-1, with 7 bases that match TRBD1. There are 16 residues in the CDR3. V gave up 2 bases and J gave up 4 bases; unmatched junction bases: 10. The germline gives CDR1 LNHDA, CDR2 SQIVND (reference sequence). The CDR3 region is CASSISFRGGSTEAFF. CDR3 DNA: TGTGCCAGTAGTATATCCTTCAGGGGGGGGAGCACTGAAGCTTTCTTT.